This TCR beta chain was retrieved from a study of Tregs in tolerant kidney transplant recipients. This CDR3 spans 12 amino acids. J lost 2 bases, V lost 4 bases, and 1 base had no gene match. Germline V lookup: CDR1 SQVTM, CDR2 ANQGSEA. This clone has more than one count but fewer than ten. Generated by immunoSEQ multiplex PCR, the TCRdb table keeps only in-frame clones and is missing some. The sample lists approximately 99,000 clones, 85% to 90% seen once, with about 0.31% in the top ten. Sequencing was performed on CD4+ T cells from blood, taken before the transplant. The chain combines TRBV29-1 with TRBJ1-2; 7 bases align to TRBD1. The sequence derives from a human donor who received a combined kidney and bone marrow transplant. The CDR3 coding sequence is TGCAGCGTTGGGGGACAGAACTATGGCTACACCTTC. Encoded protein: CSVGGQNYGYTF.